The present T cell receptor (beta chain) was sequenced within a study of blood T cell repertoires in COVID-19. The V end was cut by 2 bases, the J end by 4 bases, with 6 bases between. The length of the CDR3 is 11 residues. Germline loops: CDR1 GTSNPN, CDR2 SVGIG (reference sequence). Assay: immunoSEQ multiplex PCR; the TCRdb copy retains only in-frame clones and omits some. The sample holds over 95,000 clones, roughly 89% seen once. Input material: peripheral blood. The gene calls are TRBV30 and TRBJ2-7; a weak D match, TRBD1 (5 bases). The source of this sequence is a human donor with acute or convalescent COVID-19. The donor label of this sample is uncertain. CDR3 nucleotides: TGTGCCTGGAGTAACAGGTACGAGCAGTACTTC. Amino acid sequence: CAWSNRYEQYF.